These T cell receptor beta chains were read from a single sample in a study of chemoradiotherapy in HPV16-positive cancers. Generated by immunoSEQ multiplex PCR, the TCRdb table keeps only in-frame clones and is missing some. Here the sample spans about 10,000 clones, approximately 70% being singletons. Collection of the sample occurred from a patient who underwent chemoradiotherapy. These TCRs come from a human donor with HPV-associated anogenital cancer. Both conserved end residues are part of each CDR3. The D gene is left open where the match is weak. Only part of the rows carry a size: once, few, many, or a class if the clone is expanded.

>TRBD1|TRBV5-6|NA|TRBJ1-4
CASSGRQGTVFF
TGTGCCAGCAGCGGAAGACAGGGGACCGTGTTTTTT
>TRBD1|TRBV5-6|NA|TRBJ1-2
CASSLITGGYGYTF
TGTGCCAGCAGCTTGATAACAGGGGGCTATGGCTACACCTTC
>NA|TRBV4-3|few|TRBJ2-5
CASSNRVGETQYF
TGCGCCAGCTCGAACAGGGTCGGAGAGACCCAGTACTTC
>NA|TRBV5-6|NA|TRBJ1-4
CASSFLRAANEKLFF
TGTGCCAGCAGCTTCCTCAGGGCCGCTAATGAAAAACTGTTTTTT
>NA|TRBV15|NA|TRBJ2-3
CATSRGRAASTDTQYF
TGTGCCACCAGCAGAGGCCGAGCAGCGAGCACAGATACGCAGTATTTT
>NA|TRBV7-7|NA|TRBJ2-5
CASSFRRGAQETQYF
TGTGCCAGCAGCTTCAGACGGGGCGCTCAAGAGACCCAGTACTTC
>NA|TRBV18|NA|TRBJ1-5
CASSPPEGEPQHF
TGTGCCAGCTCACCACCTGAGGGAGAGCCCCAGCATTTT
>NA|TRBV2|NA|TRBJ1-1
CASSAPGGVTEAFF
TGTGCCAGCAGTGCCCCTGGGGGGGTCACTGAAGCTTTCTTT
>TRBD1|TRBV2|NA|TRBJ1-5
CASSDRGPNQPQHF
TGTGCCAGCAGTGACAGGGGGCCCAATCAGCCCCAGCATTTT
>NA|TRBV6-4|few|TRBJ1-4
CASRIQGRVNEKLFF
TGTGCCAGCAGGATACAGGGAAGGGTGAATGAAAAACTGTTTTTT
>TRBD2|TRBV9|few|TRBJ2-1
CASRPGGSSNEQFF
TGTGCCAGCAGACCGGGGGGGTCCTCCAATGAGCAGTTCTTC
>TRBD2|TRBV7-8|NA|TRBJ2-7
CASSPAGLAGGPREQYF
TGTGCCAGCAGCCCCGCGGGACTAGCGGGAGGGCCGCGCGAGCAGTACTTC
>TRBD1|TRBV28|few|TRBJ1-5
CASSSGQVNQPQHF
TGTGCCAGCAGTTCGGGACAGGTCAATCAGCCCCAGCATTTT
>NA|TRBV27|NA|TRBJ1-6
CASSSGSFGNSPLHF
TGTGCCAGCTCAAGCGGCAGCTTCGGGAATTCACCCCTCCACTTT
>NA|TRBV29-1|few|TRBJ1-2
CSVDQTGFYGYTF
TGCAGCGTTGATCAAACAGGGTTCTATGGCTACACCTTC
>TRBD2|TRBV7-9|NA|TRBJ2-5
CASSLGTSGVETQYF
TGTGCCAGCAGCTTAGGAACTAGCGGGGTCGAGACCCAGTACTTC
>NA|TRBV29-1|few|TRBJ1-5
CSVDSWQGTNQPQHF
TGCAGCGTTGATTCGTGGCAGGGTACAAATCAGCCCCAGCATTTT
>NA|TRBV7-8|NA|TRBJ1-4
CASSLSRGGVTNEKLFF
TGTGCCAGCAGCCTCTCTAGAGGGGGGGTAACTAATGAAAAACTGTTTTTT
>TRBD1|TRBV15|medium-sized|TRBJ1-5
CATSREEGQGGQPQHF
TGTGCCACCAGCAGAGAGGAAGGACAGGGTGGTCAGCCCCAGCATTTT
>NA|TRBV5-6|NA|TRBJ1-2
CASSLEQGSYGYTF
TGTGCCAGCAGCTTGGAGCAGGGGAGCTATGGCTACACCTTC
>TRBD1|TRBV4-1|NA|TRBJ2-5
CASSDRVGKETQYF
TGCGCCAGCAGCGACAGGGTAGGGAAAGAGACCCAGTACTTC
>NA|TRBV28|NA|TRBJ2-5
CASSFRRTQYF
TGTGCCAGCAGTTTTCGGAGGACCCAGTACTTC
>NA|TRBV6-6|NA|TRBJ2-1
CASSYIPGAGYNEQFF
TGTGCCAGCAGTTACATCCCGGGAGCTGGGTACAATGAGCAGTTCTTC
>NA|TRBV2|NA|TRBJ1-1
CASSVLGWGEAFF
TGTGCCAGCAGTGTCTTAGGGTGGGGTGAAGCTTTCTTT
>TRBD1|TRBV4-1|few|TRBJ1-2
CASSQIPDRVDGYTF
TGCGCCAGCAGCCAGATCCCGGACAGGGTGGATGGCTACACCTTC
>TRBD1|TRBV5-5|once|TRBJ2-3
CASSLAPGTGQDTQYF
TGTGCCAGCAGCTTGGCGCCCGGGACAGGGCAAGATACGCAGTATTTT
>NA|TRBV2|few|TRBJ1-5
CASRETGNQPQHF
TGTGCCAGCAGGGAGACGGGAAATCAGCCCCAGCATTTT
>TRBD2|TRBV4-1|NA|TRBJ2-1
CASSQVSAGGRSEQFF
TGCGCCAGCAGCCAAGTTTCCGCGGGGGGGAGGAGTGAGCAGTTCTTC
>TRBD2|TRBV2|NA|TRBJ2-1
CASSVRGGGNEQFF
TGTGCCAGCAGTGTACGCGGGGGGGGCAATGAGCAGTTCTTC
>NA|TRBV7-9|few|TRBJ1-4
CASSLAVVLTAEGEKLFF
TGTGCCAGCAGCTTAGCCGTAGTTTTGACAGCTGAGGGGGAAAAACTGTTTTTT
>NA|TRBV5-1|NA|TRBJ1-1
CASSLDLLNTEAFF
TGCGCCAGCAGCTTGGACCTCCTGAACACTGAAGCTTTCTTT
>TRBD1|TRBV2|NA|TRBJ2-7
CASRKPGQGYEQYF
TGTGCCAGCAGGAAGCCCGGACAGGGCTACGAGCAGTACTTC
>TRBD1|TRBV6-6|NA|TRBJ2-7
CASSSYGQGTYEQYF
TGTGCCAGCAGCTCCTACGGACAGGGGACCTACGAGCAGTACTTC
>TRBD1|TRBV7-9|few|TRBJ1-2
CASSFPGQAVYGYTF
TGTGCCAGCAGCTTCCCGGGACAGGCTGTCTATGGCTACACCTTC
>NA|TRBV10-3|NA|TRBJ1-1
CAIRIDDGPEAFF
TGTGCCATCAGAATAGATGACGGACCTGAAGCTTTCTTT
>NA|TRBV2|NA|TRBJ2-2
CASSPTTSNTGELFF
TGTGCCAGCAGCCCGACAACTAGCAACACCGGGGAGCTGTTTTTT
>NA|TRBV7-9|few|TRBJ1-1
CASSLGRVNTEAFF
TGTGCCAGCAGCTTAGGCAGAGTGAACACTGAAGCTTTCTTT